This T cell receptor (beta chain) was retrieved from a study of T cell repertoires in cytomegalovirus infection. Germline V gene lookup returns CDR1 SQVTM and CDR2 ANQGSEA. Trimming cost V 7 bases and J 0 bases; bases outside gene matches: 6. CDR3 length equals 14 residues. This clonotype was recorded a few times. Its antigen is currently unknown. TCRdb processed the reads anew with MiXCR; each CDR3 protein has one entry. This table holds about 570,000 distinct CDR3 sequences, just under 40% found once. The V gene is TRBV29-1, the J gene TRBJ2-1, with 7 bases that match TRBD2. This receptor was identified in a human donor in good health (CMV status not recorded). Some clones in this sample may be carry-over from other donors' samples. The material was cultured PBMCs, obtained from culture after CMV antigen stimulation. The CDR3 nucleotides are TGCAGCGGTATCGGGGGGACCTCCTACAATGAGCAGTTCTTC. This encodes CSGIGGTSYNEQFF.